The entry that follows covers one T cell receptor (beta chain) sequence. Its antigen is currently unknown. Germline CDR1 reads SGHTA; CDR2 reads FQGTGA. The CDR3 runs to 14 residues. Trimming cost V 5 bases and J 6 bases; bases outside gene matches: 7. Here immunoSEQ multiplex PCR was the method, and the copy in TCRdb shows in-frame clones only, minus some. The data hold roughly 62,000 clones, with 90% to 95% observed a single time. The data were taken from a study of cytomegalovirus exposure and HLA in healthy donors. Study results and caveats: Generally TCR sequences proved uncommon, though certain public TCRs appeared in numerous donors. Under in vitro conditions, a few CMV-associated chains were confirmed as specific for CMV antigens.

This sequence originates from a man younger than 35 in good health and CMV-seronegative. V and J are TRBV7-3 and TRBJ1-2; TRBD1 matches at 9 bases. Material for sequencing was PBMCs. In nucleotides, the CDR3 is TGTGCCAGCAGCCCGGGACAGGGTTTGAATGGCTACACCTTC. Protein sequence: CASSPGQGLNGYTF.